In this sample, the clone carrying this T cell receptor (beta chain) turned up a few times. The data were obtained in a study of tumor-infiltrating lymphocytes in oesophageal squamous cell carcinoma. TCRdb analysed the PCR reads with MiXCR anew, one entry per CDR3 protein. Of under 20,000 distinct CDR3 sequences listed, approximately 45% are singletons. The CDR3 extends over 14 amino acids. V gave up 6 bases and J gave up 3 bases; unmatched junction bases: 6. This sequence joins TRBV12-3 or TRBV12-4 and TRBJ2-7, with 9 bases matching TRBD2. The source material was normal esophageal tissue next to the tumor. The source is a female donor with esophageal squamous cell carcinoma. DNA of the CDR3: TGTGCCAGCAGCCCCGAGACTAGCGGCTACGAGCAGTACTTC. Its protein is CASSPETSGYEQYF.